This T cell receptor (beta chain) stems from a study of long-term antiretroviral therapy in people with HIV. Findings and caveats of the study: CDR3 lengths in HIV samples spanned a narrower range than controls. Clones expanded before ART dominated the repertoire at all time points.

They ran version v3.0 of the immunoSEQ assay at survey level. Clones were sequenced by immunoSEQ multiplex PCR, and TCRdb holds only the in-frame ones, with some missing. The data hold 25,000 to 35,000 clones, with about 94% observed a single time. The study drew at least one pre-ART and at least two post-ART PBMC samples from every donor. A remark on this clone: Its antigen is as yet unknown.

The V gene's germline CDR1 is MGHDK and CDR2 SYGVNS. The CDR3 sequence is 12 residues long. The J segment lost 5 bases and the V segment lost 7 bases, leaving 4 bases of the junction unmatched. The gene calls are TRBV25-1 and TRBJ2-5, with TRBD2 matching over 7 bases. Sequencing was performed on unsorted PBMCs, taken around 7.4 years after starting antiretroviral therapy. The TCR was taken from a man aged 45-65 years with HIV. The CDR3 bases are TGTGCCAGCATGAGGGGAGGGGAGACCCAGTACTTC. Translating gives CASMRGGETQYF.